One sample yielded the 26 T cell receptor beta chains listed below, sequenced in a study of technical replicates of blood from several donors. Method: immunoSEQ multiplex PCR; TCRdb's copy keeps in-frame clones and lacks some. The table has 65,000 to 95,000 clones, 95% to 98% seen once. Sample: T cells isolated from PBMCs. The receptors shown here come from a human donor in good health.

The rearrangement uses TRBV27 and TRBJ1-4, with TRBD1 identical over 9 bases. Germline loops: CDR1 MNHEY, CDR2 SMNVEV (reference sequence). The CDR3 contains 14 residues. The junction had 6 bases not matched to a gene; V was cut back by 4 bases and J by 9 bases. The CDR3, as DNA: TGTGCCAGCAGTTCACAGGGGGCCCGTCAAAAACTGTTTTTT. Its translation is CASSSQGARQKLFF.

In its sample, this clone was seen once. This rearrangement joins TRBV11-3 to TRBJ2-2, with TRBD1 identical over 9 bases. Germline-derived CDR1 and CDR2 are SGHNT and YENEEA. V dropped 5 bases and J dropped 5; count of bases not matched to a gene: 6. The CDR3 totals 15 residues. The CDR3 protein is CASSKGQGRTGELFF. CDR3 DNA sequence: TGTGCCAGCAGCAAGGGACAGGGTCGAACCGGGGAGCTGTTTTTT.

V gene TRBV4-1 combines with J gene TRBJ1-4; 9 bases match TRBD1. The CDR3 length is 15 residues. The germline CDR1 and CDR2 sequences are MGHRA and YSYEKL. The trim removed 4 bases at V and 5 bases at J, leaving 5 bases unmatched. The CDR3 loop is CASSPRTGVNEKLFF. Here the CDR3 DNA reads TGCGCCAGCAGCCCACGGACAGGGGTCAATGAAAAACTGTTTTTT.

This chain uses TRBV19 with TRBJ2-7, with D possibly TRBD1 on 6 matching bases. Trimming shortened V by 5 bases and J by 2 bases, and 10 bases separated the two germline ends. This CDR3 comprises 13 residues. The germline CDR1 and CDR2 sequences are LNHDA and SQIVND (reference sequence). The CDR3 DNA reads TGTGCCAGTAGTCCCGGGACACCCTACGAGCAGTACTTC. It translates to CASSPGTPYEQYF. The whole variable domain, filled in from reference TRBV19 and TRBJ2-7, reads DGGITQSPKYLFRKEGQNVTLSCEQNLNHDAMYWYRQDPGQGLRLIYYSQIVNDFQKGDIAEGYSVSREKKESFPLTVTSAQKNPTAFYLCASSPGTPYEQYFGPGTRLTVT.

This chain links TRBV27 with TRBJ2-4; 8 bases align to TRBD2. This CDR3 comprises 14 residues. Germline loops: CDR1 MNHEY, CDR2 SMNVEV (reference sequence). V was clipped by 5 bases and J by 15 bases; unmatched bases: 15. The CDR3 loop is CASSLNPLAGGWYF. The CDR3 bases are TGTGCCAGCAGTCTGAACCCTCTCGCGGGGGGATGGTACTTC.

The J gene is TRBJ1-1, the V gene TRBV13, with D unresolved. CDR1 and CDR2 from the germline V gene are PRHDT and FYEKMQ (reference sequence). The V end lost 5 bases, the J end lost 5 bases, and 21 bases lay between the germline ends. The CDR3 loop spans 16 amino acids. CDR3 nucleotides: TGTGCCAGCAGCAAACTCCAGGCTTTAACGGGAACTGAAGCTTTCTTT. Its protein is CASSKLQALTGTEAFF.

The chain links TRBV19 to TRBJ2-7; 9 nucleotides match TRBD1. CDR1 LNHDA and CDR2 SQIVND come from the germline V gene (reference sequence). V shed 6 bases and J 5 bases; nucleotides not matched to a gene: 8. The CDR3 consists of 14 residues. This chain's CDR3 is CASSSGQGLDEQYF. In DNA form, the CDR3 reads TGTGCCAGTAGCTCGGGACAGGGATTAGACGAGCAGTACTTC.

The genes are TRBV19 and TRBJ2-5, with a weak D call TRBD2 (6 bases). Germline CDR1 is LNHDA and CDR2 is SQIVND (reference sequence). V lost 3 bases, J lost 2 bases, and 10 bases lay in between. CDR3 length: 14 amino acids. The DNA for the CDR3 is TGTGCCAGTAGTATGGCGGGACCTCAAGAGACCCAGTACTTC. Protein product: CASSMAGPQETQYF.

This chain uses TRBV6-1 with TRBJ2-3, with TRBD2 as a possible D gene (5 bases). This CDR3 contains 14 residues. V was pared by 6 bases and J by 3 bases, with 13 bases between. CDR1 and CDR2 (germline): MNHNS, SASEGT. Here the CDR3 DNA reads TGTGCCAGCAGCGACTACGGCTGGACAGATACGCAGTATTTT. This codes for CASSDYGWTDTQYF.

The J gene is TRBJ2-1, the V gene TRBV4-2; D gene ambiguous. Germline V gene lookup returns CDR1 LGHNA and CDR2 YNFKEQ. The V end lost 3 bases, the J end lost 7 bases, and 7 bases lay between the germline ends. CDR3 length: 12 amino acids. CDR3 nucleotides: TGTGCCAGCAGCCACCTGTCGAATGAGCAGTTCTTC. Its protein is CASSHLSNEQFF.

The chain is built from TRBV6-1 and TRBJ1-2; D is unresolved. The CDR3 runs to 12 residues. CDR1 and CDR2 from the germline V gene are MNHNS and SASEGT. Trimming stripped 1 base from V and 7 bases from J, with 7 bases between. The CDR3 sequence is CASSEGEVGYTF. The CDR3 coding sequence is TGTGCCAGCAGTGAAGGTGAGGTTGGCTACACCTTC.

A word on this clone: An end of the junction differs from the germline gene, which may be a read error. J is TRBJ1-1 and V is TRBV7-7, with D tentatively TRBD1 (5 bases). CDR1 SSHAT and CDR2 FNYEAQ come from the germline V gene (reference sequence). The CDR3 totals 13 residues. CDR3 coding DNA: TGTGCTAGCAGCCTACAGGTGAACACTGAAGCTTTCTTT. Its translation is CASSLQVNTEAFF.

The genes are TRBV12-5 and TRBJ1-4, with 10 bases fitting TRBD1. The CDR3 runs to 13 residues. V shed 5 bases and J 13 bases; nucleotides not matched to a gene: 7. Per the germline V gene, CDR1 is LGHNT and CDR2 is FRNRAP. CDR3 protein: CASGPYRTGGLFF. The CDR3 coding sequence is TGTGCTAGTGGTCCCTATCGGACAGGGGGACTGTTTTTT.

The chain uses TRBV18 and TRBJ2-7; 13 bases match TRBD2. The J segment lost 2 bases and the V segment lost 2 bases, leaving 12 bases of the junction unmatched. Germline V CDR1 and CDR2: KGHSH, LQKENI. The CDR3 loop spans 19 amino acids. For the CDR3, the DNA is TGTGCCAGCTCACCATCGTCCGGGACTAGCGGGAACATACCCTACGAGCAGTACTTC. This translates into CASSPSSGTSGNIPYEQYF.

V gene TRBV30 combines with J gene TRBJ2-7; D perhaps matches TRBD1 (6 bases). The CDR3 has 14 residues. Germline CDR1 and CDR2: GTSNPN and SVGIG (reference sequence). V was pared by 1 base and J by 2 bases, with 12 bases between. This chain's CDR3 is CAWSAKGDPYEQYF. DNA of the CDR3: TGTGCCTGGAGTGCTAAGGGGGACCCCTACGAGCAGTACTTC.

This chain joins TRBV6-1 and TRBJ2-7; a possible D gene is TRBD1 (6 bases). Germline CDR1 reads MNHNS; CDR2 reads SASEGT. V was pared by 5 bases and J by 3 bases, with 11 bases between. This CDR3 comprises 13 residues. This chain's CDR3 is CASSYTGFYEQYF. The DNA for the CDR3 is TGTGCCAGCAGTTATACAGGGTTCTACGAGCAGTACTTC.

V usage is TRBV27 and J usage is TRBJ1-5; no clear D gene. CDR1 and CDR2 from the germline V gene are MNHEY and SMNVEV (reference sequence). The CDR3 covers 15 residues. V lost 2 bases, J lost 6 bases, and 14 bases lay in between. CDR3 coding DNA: TGTGCCAGCAGTTTAGCGGTCGGGGTTAGTCAGCCCCAGCATTTT. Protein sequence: CASSLAVGVSQPQHF.

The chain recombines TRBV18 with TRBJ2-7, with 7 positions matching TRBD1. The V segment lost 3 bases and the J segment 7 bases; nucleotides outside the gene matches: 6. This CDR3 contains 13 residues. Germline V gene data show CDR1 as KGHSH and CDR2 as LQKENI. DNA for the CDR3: TGTGCCAGCTCACCCCGGGACAGAACTGAGCAGTACTTC. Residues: CASSPRDRTEQYF.

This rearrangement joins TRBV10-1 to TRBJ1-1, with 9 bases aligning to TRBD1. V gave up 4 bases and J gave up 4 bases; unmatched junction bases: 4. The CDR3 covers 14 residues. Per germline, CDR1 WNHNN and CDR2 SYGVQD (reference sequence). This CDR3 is CASSGRQGGTEAFF. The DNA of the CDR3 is TGCGCCAGCAGTGGTAGACAGGGGGGCACTGAAGCTTTCTTT.

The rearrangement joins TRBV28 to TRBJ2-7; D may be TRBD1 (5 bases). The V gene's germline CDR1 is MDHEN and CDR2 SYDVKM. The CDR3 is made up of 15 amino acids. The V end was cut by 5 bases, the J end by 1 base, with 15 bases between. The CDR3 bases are TGTGCCAGCAGTCTAAGACAGACTGGGTCCTACGAGCAGTACTTC. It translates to CASSLRQTGSYEQYF.

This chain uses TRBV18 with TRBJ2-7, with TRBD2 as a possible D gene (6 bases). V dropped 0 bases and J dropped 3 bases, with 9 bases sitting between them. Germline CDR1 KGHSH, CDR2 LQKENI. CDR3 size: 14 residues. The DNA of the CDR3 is TGTGCCAGCTCACCACCGGAGGGGAGCTACGAGCAGTACTTC. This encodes CASSPPEGSYEQYF.

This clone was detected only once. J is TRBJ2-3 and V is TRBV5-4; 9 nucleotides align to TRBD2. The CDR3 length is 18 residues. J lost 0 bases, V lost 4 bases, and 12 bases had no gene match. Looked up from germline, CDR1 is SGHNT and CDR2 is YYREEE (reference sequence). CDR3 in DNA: TGTGCCAGCAGCCTCAGGACTAGCGTCCTGTCTAGCACAGATACGCAGTATTTT. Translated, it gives CASSLRTSVLSSTDTQYF.

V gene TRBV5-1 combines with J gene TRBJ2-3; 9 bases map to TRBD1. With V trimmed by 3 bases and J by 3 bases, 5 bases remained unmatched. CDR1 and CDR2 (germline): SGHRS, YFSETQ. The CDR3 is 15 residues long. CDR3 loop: CASSSGTGSTDTQYF. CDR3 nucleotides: TGCGCCAGCAGCTCCGGGACAGGGTCGACAGATACGCAGTATTTT.

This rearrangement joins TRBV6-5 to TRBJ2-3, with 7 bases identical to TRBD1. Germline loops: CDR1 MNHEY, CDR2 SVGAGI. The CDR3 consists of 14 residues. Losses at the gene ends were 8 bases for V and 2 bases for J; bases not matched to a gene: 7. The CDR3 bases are TGTGCCAGCCGACCGGGACAGCTCACAGATACGCAGTATTTT. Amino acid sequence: CASRPGQLTDTQYF.

This CDR3 is CASSLPGQHNSPLHF. CDR3 DNA: TGTGCCAGCAGCTTGCCTGGACAGCATAATTCACCCCTCCACTTT. The J gene is TRBJ1-6, the V gene TRBV7-9; D is perhaps TRBD1 (6 bases). This CDR3 is 15 amino acids long. Germline V CDR1 and CDR2: SEHNR, FQNEAQ (reference sequence). The germline V and J ends were trimmed by 3 bases and 5 bases, with 11 bases remaining between them. The variable domain in full, with the rest retrieved from reference TRBV7-9 and TRBJ1-6, is DTGVSQNPRHKITKRGQNVTFRCDPISEHNRLYWYRQTLGQGPEFLTYFQNEAQLEKSRLLSDRFSAERPKGSFSTLEIQRTEQGDSAMYLCASSLPGQHNSPLHFGNGTRLTVT.

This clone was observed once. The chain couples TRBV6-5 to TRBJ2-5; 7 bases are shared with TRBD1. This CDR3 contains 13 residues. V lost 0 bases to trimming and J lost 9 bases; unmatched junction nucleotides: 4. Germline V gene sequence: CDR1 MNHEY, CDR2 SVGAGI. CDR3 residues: CASSYSTGTSQYF. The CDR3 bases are TGTGCCAGCAGTTACTCGACAGGGACCTCCCAGTACTTC.